The T cell receptor beta chain under discussion was sequenced for a study of CD8 T cells in ankylosing spondylitis. General study points: Earlier reports found some motif variants in synovial fluid and blood in reactive arthritis. Characteristic, it appeared, of ankylosing spondylitis blood was a TCR beta motif of about eight highly homologous variants. Disease-linked clones bore a CD8+ phenotype and were relatively rare in peripheral blood. Reportedly, significant enrichment of disease-linked clones occurred in matched ankylosing spondylitis synovial fluid.

TCRdb ran MiXCR on the 5' RACE reads and lists one entry per CDR3 protein. The sample holds 700,000 to 1,000,000 distinct CDR3 sequences; around 11% are singletons and the top ten take approximately 0.5%. CDR3 length equals 15 residues. CDR1 is SGHAT and CDR2 is FQNNGV in the germline V gene. V was trimmed by 5 bases and J by 3 bases, leaving 14 bases between them. This clonotype was counted between two and nine times. Its antigen is currently unknown. The receptor's source is a male donor with ankylosing spondylitis. The chain couples TRBV11-2 to TRBJ2-1; D possibly corresponds to TRBD2 (5 bases). Material: blood, either unsorted or a sorted T cell fraction (not recorded which). The CDR3 coding sequence is TGTGCCAGCAGCCCCGGCGTAGGGAGCTACAATGAGCAGTTCTTC. It translates to CASSPGVGSYNEQFF.